Reported below is one T cell receptor (beta chain). Its antigen is not identified. This sample was included in a study of post-analysis software for immune sequencing data. Regarding the study as a whole: Roughly 5 TRBV segments, TRBV5-6, TRBV5-1 and TRBV20-1 among them, were found more frequent in patients than controls.

Unique molecular identifiers featured in each of the TCR beta cDNA libraries. TCRdb passed the PCR reads through MiXCR, listing each CDR3 protein once. Altogether 700,000 to 900,000 distinct CDR3 sequences are present, roughly 46% being singletons, with the ten largest covering 4.9%. V shed 1 base and J shed 3 bases, with 10 bases lying between them. This CDR3 has 15 amino acids. Germline values: CDR1 SEHNR, CDR2 FQNEAQ (reference sequence). The source is a girl aged 10 to 17 with multiple sclerosis. Sequences were obtained from blood. The rearrangement uses TRBV7-9 and TRBJ2-1, with D possibly being TRBD1 (5 bases). As DNA, the CDR3 is TGTGCCAGCAGCTTAGGCCCGACAGTCTACAATGAGCAGTTCTTC. Protein: CASSLGPTVYNEQFF.